A single T cell receptor beta chain is shown here with its context. This clone occurred once. The antigen it recognizes is unknown. The input lacks base qualities; no much larger clone sits a single base away. Trimming removed 2 bases from V and 0 bases from J, leaving 11 bases between the germline ends. Looking up the germline V gene yields CDR1 SNHLY and CDR2 FYNNEI. Measured from the cysteine to the phenylalanine, the CDR3 is 16 residues long. The CDR3 DNA has 48 bases and is translated from base 1. Read against the paper, the sample's time point label means: recipient sample about 28 days before transplant, after cytoreduction. Recipient blood was collected about 28 days before transplant and at days 30, 100 and 180 after transplant. Nuclei Lysis Solution was used to extract genomic DNA from fresh or cryopreserved unfractionated peripheral blood mononuclear cells. This specimen belongs to a study of T cell clonotyping in hematopoietic cell transplantation (TCRdb year 2021). Concerning the study at large: Recipient samples taken before transplant were collected after cytoreduction. A total of under 150 blood samples were gathered in the study from under 40 consecutive transplant recipients along with their related donors. Patient recruitment ran from late 2015 to early 2017, and follow-up continued until late 2020 or death. Study-level results and caveats: After transplant, TCR diversity in recipients dropped, and pathologically expanded clonotypes climbed progressively between day 30 and day 180. The sample size was limited, and CD4 and CD8 repertoire contributions could not be separated because cells were not sorted. Broader TCR repertoire diversity after transplant was predicted by Inverse Simpson Index values from donors and from recipients before transplant. Just a small fraction of recipient repertoires overlapped with donor repertoires, and more than 95% appeared de novo at the given depth.

The immunoSEQ assay, a bias-controlled multiplex PCR using V- and J-specific primers, was used to amplify TCR beta CDR3 regions from genomic DNA. In a second PCR step, the CDR3 amplicons were tagged with a proprietary barcode plus Illumina adapter sequences. An Illumina MiSeq instrument was used for sequencing of the CDR3 libraries. Per the authors' processing: Export and quality control were performed with immunoSEQ Analyzer 3.0, and downstream analyses were performed with R Bioconductor and Immunarch. Only productive rearrangements within the normalized downsampled data set were used in the calculation of repertoire metrics. In the normalized cohort, a clonotype counted as pathologically expanded if the clonotype was larger than 5 templates. Repertoire diversity was measured with the Inverse Simpson Index. To capture all clonotypes, CMV-specificity analyses were performed on the non-normalized data set. Entries here come from immuneACCESS through TCRdb and include only in-frame sequences with V and J called. Some clones fail to appear in such tables; in the studies checked, an unresolved V gene covers under half of the shortfall, and the cause of the remainder is unknown. That table supplies the V and J calls and clone size; D and trimming were determined from the DNA. The sample data list 50,000 or so clones, and approximately 82% of these were observed just once. The ten largest clones take up about 5.3% of the sample.

The sequence was collected from a man in his fifties or sixties with myelodysplastic syndrome. Some clones in this sample may be carry-over from other donors' samples. The sample here was peripheral blood mononuclear cells, taken before stem cell transplant. The chain employs TRBV2 and TRBJ1-3; the D gene is possibly TRBD1, with 5 bases matching. The base sequence is TGTGCCAGCAGTGAACAGGGAAGGATCTCTGGAAACACCATATATTTT. Its protein product is CASSEQGRISGNTIYF. The CDR3 plus the reference TRBV2 and TRBJ1-3 genes for the other parts give the full variable domain: EPEVTQTPSHQVTQMGQEVILRCVPISNHLYFYWYRQILGQKVEFLVSFYNNEISEKSEIFDDQFSVERPDGSNFTLKIRSTKLEDSAMYFCASSEQGRISGNTIYFGEGSWLTVV.